This T cell receptor (beta chain) is drawn from a study of blood T cell repertoires in COVID-19 (TCRdb year 2020). General notes on the study: Samples covering the acute and convalescent phases of COVID-19 were provided by collaborators in the United States, Italy and Spain. The material from the prospective study consisted of cDNA or gDNA derived from T cells, B-cell-depleted T cells, or PBMCs. Deeply sampled blood TCRbeta repertoires from subjects exposed to, actively infected with, or recovered from COVID-19 were included in the dataset. The repertoires were made available in a free public database intended to serve as a resource for research on the immune response to SARS-CoV-2. Samples came from the ongoing ImmuneRACE study (first 160 participants) plus 1,254 subjects from 6 global collaborators. A de-identified subject ID, COVID-19 status, age in years and sex were almost always included in the sample metadata. Where HLA class I and class II types were available, the types were taken from metadata supplied by the sample provider, not from assay-based typing. General conclusions and limits of the study: The quantity of clinical and demographic metadata differed by source and by participant and was supplied without curation.

TCRbeta CDR3 regions were amplified from genomic DNA using the immunoSEQ Assay, a bias-controlled multiplex PCR. The original methods were these. Within the assay, amplification of reference gene primers was used to estimate how many nucleated cells each sample contained. Sequence reads were collapsed and filtered to measure the absolute abundance of every unique TCRbeta CDR3 rearrangement. Productive Simpson clonality was computed per sample as the square root of Simpson's diversity index over productive rearrangements. What TCRdb holds here is the immuneACCESS table cut down to in-frame rearrangements. Part of the clones is not present; checked against another copy, under half of the missing clones reflect an unresolved V gene, and the others are unexplained. The D gene and trimming were derived from the DNA, and the V and J assignments and clone size from that table. A total of some 250,000 clones appear in this sample, approximately 87% of them only once. The top ten constitute about an eighth of the sample.

This clone has a single count. The clone's antigen remains unknown. No quality values exist for individual bases; no much larger clone is one base distant. One collaborating source in Seattle enrolled patients during active infection and followed them longitudinally through the course of disease. Collaborating institutions collected whole blood in K2EDTA tubes following their own protocols. For TCRbeta analysis, collaborators shipped samples in one of three forms: frozen whole blood, isolated PBMCs, or DNA extracted from either of those sample types. CDR1 and CDR2 (SGHRS, YFSETQ) derive from the germline V gene. From the cysteine through the phenylalanine, the CDR3 covers 14 amino acids. Only CDR3 DNA remains: 42 bases, in frame from the first base. A distance of 14 bases separates the germline ends of V and J, which lose 0 bases and 7 bases respectively.

This TCR derives from a woman aged 25 to 39 with COVID-19, enrolled during active disease. This receptor chain uses TRBV5-1 and TRBJ2-7; possibly the D gene is TRBD1, per 6 matching bases. Sequencing used peripheral blood. The nucleotide sequence reads as follows: TGCGCCAGCAGCTTGGAGCCAGGGGTTGAGGAGCAGTACTTC. It encodes CASSLEPGVEEQYF.